These T cell receptor beta chains were read from a single sample in a study of cytomegalovirus exposure and HLA in healthy donors. The table came from immunoSEQ multiplex PCR; TCRdb's copy has only in-frame clones and leaves some out. The sample includes about 72,000 clones, over 75% of them seen just once. The specimen sequenced was PBMCs. These receptors were taken from a human donor in good health. CDR3s include the opening cysteine and the closing phenylalanine or tryptophan. The D gene is left open where the match is weak. Expanded clones are given a class, and other clones once, few, many or no size at all.

v_call	j_call	d_call	clone_size	cdr3_nt	cdr3_aa
TRBV7-6	TRBJ1-5	NA	NA	TGTGCCAGCAGCCCCCGTCCGGGTCAGCCCCAGCATTTT	CASSPRPGQPQHF
TRBV7-3	TRBJ2-2	TRBD2	NA	TGTGCCAGCAGCTTGACTAGCGGGGGCTCTCCGGGCACCGGGGAGCTGTTTTTT	CASSLTSGGSPGTGELFF
TRBV6-5	TRBJ2-2	TRBD2	NA	TGTGCCAGCAGTTCCGGGACTAGCCGTTGGACCGGGGAGCTGTTTTTT	CASSSGTSRWTGELFF
TRBV19	TRBJ1-5	TRBD1	few	TGTGCCAGTCGACAGGGGGGCCAGCCCCAGCATTTT	CASRQGGQPQHF
TRBV27	TRBJ1-1	NA	NA	TGTGCCAGCAGTTCCCCACAGGGGAACACTGAAGCTTTCTTT	CASSSPQGNTEAFF
TRBV27	TRBJ2-1	NA	few	TGTGCCAGCAGTTTAGGCGGGGGCTGTGAGCAGTTCTTC	CASSLGGGCEQFF
TRBV19	TRBJ1-6	NA	once	TGTGCCAGTAGTATCGCGGACAGAGTGGGAAATTCACCCCTCCACTTT	CASSIADRVGNSPLHF
TRBV19	TRBJ2-1	NA	NA	TGTGCCAGTAGTATAGATAAACAGGGTTACAATGAGCAGTTCTTC	CASSIDKQGYNEQFF
TRBV5-1	TRBJ2-1	NA	NA	TGCGCCAGCAGCTTGGACAGGTACAATGAGCAGTTCTTC	CASSLDRYNEQFF
TRBV30	TRBJ1-4	NA	NA	TGTGCCTGGAGTCCCCCCAACAGAGCAACTAATGAAAAACTGTTTTTT	CAWSPPNRATNEKLFF
TRBV9	TRBJ1-4	NA	NA	TGTGCCAGCAGCGCCACAGGGCGGAGGGAAAAACTGTTTTTT	CASSATGRREKLFF
TRBV19	TRBJ2-1	NA	few	TGTGCCAGTAGTAACCTTCGGGACTACAATGAGCAGTTCTTC	CASSNLRDYNEQFF
TRBV6-6	TRBJ2-5	TRBD2	NA	TGTGCCAGCAGTATGCGGGGGGGCCGGGAGACCCAGTACTTC	CASSMRGGRETQYF
TRBV2	TRBJ1-2	NA	NA	TGTGCCAGCAGTGAAGCCCGCAGGGACTATGGCTACACCTTC	CASSEARRDYGYTF
TRBV27	TRBJ2-7	TRBD1	few	TGTGCCAGCAGCCCATGGGACAGAACTTACGAGCAGTACTTC	CASSPWDRTYEQYF
TRBV25-1	TRBJ1-2	NA	NA	TGTGCCAGCAGTGACCTGGGGGGGGTGATCAATAATGGCTACACCTTC	CASSDLGGVINNGYTF
TRBV6-6	TRBJ1-2	NA	NA	TGTGCCAGCACTGATCGGACAGCAGGAGGCTACACCTTC	CASTDRTAGGYTF
TRBV7-9	TRBJ1-1	NA	NA	TGTGCCAGCAGCCAATTAGGGGTTACTGAAGCTTTCTTT	CASSQLGVTEAFF
TRBV5-4	TRBJ2-7	NA	NA	TGTGCCAGCAGCTTGGATTCAGGGACCTACGAGCAGTACTTC	CASSLDSGTYEQYF
TRBV9	TRBJ2-3	TRBD1	once	TGTGCCAGCAGCGACCGGACAGGGGATGTTTCAGATACGCAGTATTTT	CASSDRTGDVSDTQYF
TRBV4-3	TRBJ2-3	TRBD2	few	TGCGCCAGCAGCCTCGCAGCGGGGTCGAGCACAGATACGCAGTATTTT	CASSLAAGSSTDTQYF
TRBV7-6	TRBJ1-1	NA	NA	TGTGCCAGCAGCTCAAACACGAACACTGAAGCTTTCTTT	CASSSNTNTEAFF
TRBV6-6	TRBJ1-5	NA	NA	TGTGCCAGCAGTTCCTCGGGAGACAGCAATCAGCCCCAGCATTTT	CASSSSGDSNQPQHF
TRBV4-1	TRBJ2-3	TRBD1	NA	TGCGCCAGCAGCCAAGAGTGGGACAGGGCCGTCACAGATACGCAGTATTTT	CASSQEWDRAVTDTQYF
TRBV19	TRBJ1-1	NA	NA	TGTGCCAGTAAGGGAGGGGTCACTGAAGCTTTCTTT	CASKGGVTEAFF
TRBV27	TRBJ2-7	TRBD2	NA	TGTGCCAGCAGTTTATTTTCTAGCGGGGGATCCTACGAGCAGTACTTC	CASSLFSSGGSYEQYF
TRBV4-3	TRBJ2-1	NA	NA	TGCGCCAGCAGCCAAGATTGGCAACAGAAGCAGTTCTTC	CASSQDWQQKQFF
TRBV5-5	TRBJ2-7	TRBD2	NA	TGTGCCAGCAGCCAAGCTGGGAGCGGGGGCTTCTCCTACGAGCAGTACTTC	CASSQAGSGGFSYEQYF
TRBV6-1	TRBJ1-2	TRBD1	NA	TGTGCCAGCAGTGAAAAGGGCAGGGGGCGTCTTGACTATGGCTACACCTTC	CASSEKGRGRLDYGYTF
TRBV5-8	TRBJ2-1	TRBD2	NA	TGTGCCAGCAGCTTTAGGCGGGGGGCCAGGAATGAGCAGTTCTTC	CASSFRRGARNEQFF
TRBV28	TRBJ1-1	NA	NA	TGTGCCAGCAGTCTAAGCGGGAGAGGGTCCTACACTGAAGCTTTCTTT	CASSLSGRGSYTEAFF
TRBV29-1	TRBJ1-5	TRBD1	NA	TGCAGCGCCGGGACAGGGACCGGGGCGAATCAGCCCCAGCATTTT	CSAGTGTGANQPQHF
TRBV25-1	TRBJ2-7	NA	NA	TGTGCCAGCAGTGCAATCTACGAGCAGTACTTC	CASSAIYEQYF
TRBV5-1	TRBJ1-1	TRBD1	NA	TGCGCCAGCAGCTTGGCCGGGACAGAAAGCACTGAAGCTTTCTTT	CASSLAGTESTEAFF
TRBV2	TRBJ2-2	NA	NA	TGTGCCAGCAGAGGGAGGGCAGGGACACCCGGGGAGCTGTTTTTT	CASRGRAGTPGELFF
TRBV7-9	TRBJ1-1	TRBD1	NA	TGTGCCAGCAGCCGTTGGACAGGCGAGAACACTGAAGCTTTCTTT	CASSRWTGENTEAFF
TRBV12-5	TRBJ2-3	NA	NA	TGTGCTAGTGGTTTAGGGGGGGCGGGCACAGATACGCAGTATTTT	CASGLGGAGTDTQYF
TRBV15	TRBJ1-4	TRBD1	NA	TGTGCCACCAGCAGAGACCATCGACAGGGTGAAAAACTGTTTTTT	CATSRDHRQGEKLFF
TRBV7-2	TRBJ1-1	NA	NA	TGTGCCAGCAGACCTGCGGGGGAGGCGACTGAAGCTTTCTTT	CASRPAGEATEAFF
TRBV18	TRBJ1-1	TRBD1	NA	TGTGCCAGCTCACCGGACAGGATGAACACTGAAGCTTTCTTT	CASSPDRMNTEAFF
TRBV4-1	TRBJ2-7	NA	few	TGCGCCAGCAGCCTAGGTTGGGGGGGCCTCAACGAGCAGTACTTC	CASSLGWGGLNEQYF
TRBV6-5	TRBJ1-2	NA	NA	TGTGCCAGCAGTTACTCCCGGACATGGGGCTACACCTTC	CASSYSRTWGYTF
TRBV5-4	TRBJ2-7	TRBD1	NA	TGTGCCAGCAGGCTGGACAGGGCGGACGAGCAGTACTTC	CASRLDRADEQYF
TRBV20-1	TRBJ1-1	NA	NA	TGCAGTGCCACTGACACTGAAGCTTTCTTT	CSATDTEAFF
TRBV6-5	TRBJ1-2	NA	NA	TGTGCCAGCAGGCAGGGCTATGGCTACCCCTTC	CASRQGYGYPF
TRBV27	TRBJ1-6	TRBD1	NA	TGTGCCAGCAGCCCCCGGGGCAGGGGGAATTCACCCCTCCACTTT	CASSPRGRGNSPLHF
TRBV5-8	TRBJ2-5	NA	NA	TGTGCCAGCAGCTTCCCGGGATACCAAGAGACCCAGTACTTC	CASSFPGYQETQYF